This TCR beta chain appears in the sequencing data of a study of T-cell memory formation after mild COVID-19. Overall study findings and caveats: Among contracting clones, CD4+ were mainly CM/EM and CD8+ enriched in EMRA. Researchers could not confirm that second-wave clones peaking on day 37 targeted SARS-CoV-2.

From 5'RACE with constant-segment primers came TCR alpha and TCR beta cDNA libraries that carried sample barcodes and UMIs. Each CDR3 protein gets one entry after TCRdb re-called the 5' RACE reads with MiXCR. The sample lists approximately 300,000 distinct CDR3 sequences, approximately 19% occurring once. As concerns this clonotype: Its antigen is unidentified.

There are 12 residues in the CDR3. V shed 7 bases and J 9 bases; nucleotides not matched to a gene: 7. Germline loops: CDR1 SQVTM, CDR2 ANQGSEA. The TCR was taken from a man between 18 and 29 years old who had mild COVID-19 (a few samples of this study predate the infection). Cell type and time point are not known. The J gene is TRBJ1-5, the V gene TRBV29-1, with 9 bases fitting TRBD1. The sample taken for sequencing was PBMCs or a T cell subset sorted from them (not recorded which). CDR3 residues: CSAGQGSGPQHF. The CDR3 coding sequence is TGCAGCGCGGGACAGGGAAGCGGGCCCCAGCATTTT.